The 21 T cell receptor beta chains below all came from one sample that was sequenced in a study of shared clonotypes between healthy human individuals (dated by TCRdb to between 2020 and 2021). Libraries were constructed by the immunoSEQ multiplex PCR assay. TCRdb retrieved this table from immuneACCESS and kept in-frame rearrangements only. Not all clones are present; in checked studies, unresolved V genes account for under half, and no reason is known for the remainder. The sample yields about 980,000 clones; around three quarters were counted once. About 1.5% of the sample is in the top ten clones. The material sequenced was memory CD4+ T cells sorted from blood. Reading the label with the study, this specimen's cell subset or site is: CD45RA-negative fraction. The receptors come from a man younger than 30 in good health.

The chain couples TRBV11-2 to TRBJ1-5, with TRBD1 as a possible D gene (5 bases). The V gene lost 0 bases and the J gene lost 8 bases, with 14 bases spanning the gap. This CDR3 region has 15 residues. The germline V gene has CDR1 SGHAT and CDR2 FQNNGV. The CDR3, as DNA: TGTGCCAGCAGCTTAGATAGGGCAGGGCGGAAGCCCCAGCATTTT. Amino acids: CASSLDRAGRKPQHF. The whole variable domain, filled in from reference TRBV11-2 and TRBJ1-5, reads EAGVAQSPRYKIIEKRQSVAFWCNPISGHATLYWYQQILGQGPKLLIQFQNNGVVDDSQLPKDRFSAERLKGVDSTLKIQPAKLEDSAVYLCASSLDRAGRKPQHFGDGTRLSIL.

Only one count was recorded for this clone. The same CDR3 also results from other DNA sequences found in this sample. This chain links TRBV7-6 with TRBJ2-2; D is uncertain. The ends were cut back, 1 base at V and 6 bases at J, with 3 bases in the middle. The germline CDR1 and CDR2 sequences are SGHVS and FNYEAQ. The length of the CDR3 is 12 residues. Written as DNA, the CDR3 is TGTGCCAGCAGCTTAGTATCCGGGGAGCTGTTTTTT. Its translation: CASSLVSGELFF. Full variable domain (remainder filled in from reference TRBV7-6 and TRBJ2-2): GAGVSQSPRYKVTKRGQDVALRCDPISGHVSLYWYRQALGQGPEFLTYFNYEAQQDKSGLPNDRFSAERPEGSISTLTIQRTEQRDSAMYRCASSLVSGELFFGEGSRLTVL.

This chain connects TRBV30 to TRBJ1-2; no clear D. V was trimmed by 4 bases and J by 4 bases, leaving 10 bases between them. The CDR3 length is 12 residues. CDR1 and CDR2 (germline): GTSNPN, SVGIG (reference sequence). CDR3 in amino acids: CAWTAKAYGYTF. The CDR3 nucleotides read TGTGCCTGGACAGCCAAGGCCTATGGCTACACCTTC.

The chain employs TRBV5-1 and TRBJ1-3, with unresolved D. V dropped 2 bases and J dropped 8 bases, with 17 bases sitting between them. Germline CDR1 reads SGHRS; CDR2 reads YFSETQ. This CDR3 has 15 residues. The CDR3, as DNA: TGCGCCAGCAGCTTCCGGGAGAGTGCACTGGACACCATATATTTT. Translated, it gives CASSFRESALDTIYF.

V and J are TRBV6-5 and TRBJ1-2; 9 bases match TRBD1. Losses at the gene ends were 5 bases for V and 8 bases for J; bases not matched to a gene: 9. The CDR3 sequence is 14 residues long. Germline lookup yields CDR1 MNHEY and CDR2 SVGAGI. CDR3 residues: CASSQVGTGRGYTF. CDR3 DNA: TGTGCCAGCAGTCAAGTCGGGACAGGGAGGGGCTACACCTTC.

The chain employs TRBV12-1 and TRBJ2-1; the DNA was not compared with TRBD2, the D call given in the table. TRBV12-1 is a recognized pseudogene. The CDR3 is made up of 17 amino acids. The CDR3 DNA reads as TGTGCCAGCAGCCCTCCGGGACTAGCGGGGGGGCGAGGTGAGCAGTTCTTC. Translated, it gives CASSPPGLAGGRGEQFF.

This clone was seen more than once but under ten times. V is TRBV28 and J is TRBJ1-2; D is perhaps TRBD1 (6 bases). This CDR3 contains 13 residues. Germline values: CDR1 MDHEN, CDR2 SYDVKM. V shed 6 bases and J shed 8 bases, with 16 bases lying between them. CDR3 region: CASSRFQGKGYTF. The CDR3 DNA follows: TGTGCCAGCAGCCGGTTTCAGGGGAAGGGCTACACCTTC.

Ten or more counts support this clone. A read error may produce the germline difference seen at one junction end. The chain links TRBV7-7 to TRBJ2-3, with D perhaps matching TRBD2 (6 bases). Germline loops: CDR1 SSHAT, CDR2 FNYEAQ (reference sequence). This CDR3 is 14 amino acids long. The CDR3 DNA reads TGTGCTAGCAGCCCAGGGACTGGCGGCAATACGCAGTATTTT. This sequence encodes CASSPGTGGNTQYF.

The chain is built from TRBV27 and TRBJ2-7; maybe TRBD2 (6 bases). Germline CDR1 reads MNHEY; CDR2 reads SMNVEV (reference sequence). V was clipped by 2 bases and J by 5 bases, with 10 bases between them. There are 13 residues in the CDR3. CDR3 nucleotides: TGTGCCAGCAGTTTAAACGGGGAGGACGAGCAGTACTTC. Translated: CASSLNGEDEQYF.

This chain uses TRBV6-5 with TRBJ1-2; TRBD1 matches at 7 bases. Germline V gives CDR1 MNHEY, CDR2 SVGAGI. There are 13 residues in the CDR3. The V segment lost 0 bases and the J segment 8 bases; nucleotides outside the gene matches: 3. CDR3 amino acids: CASSYSTGRGYTF. CDR3 nucleotide sequence: TGTGCCAGCAGTTACTCGACAGGGAGAGGCTACACCTTC.

V usage is TRBV5-4 and J usage is TRBJ2-1; D perhaps matches TRBD2 (5 bases). The germline V gene encodes CDR1 SGHNT and CDR2 YYREEE (reference sequence). CDR3 length: 13 amino acids. V lost 9 bases and J 5 bases, leaving 15 bases between the germline ends. The CDR3 loop reads CATVGAVDNEQFF. CDR3 DNA sequence: TGTGCCACCGTGGGAGCGGTAGACAATGAGCAGTTCTTC.

The sample holds one count of this clone. The rearrangement links TRBV19 to TRBJ2-7, with 9 bases that match TRBD2. The CDR3 sequence is 14 residues long. Trimming cost V 3 bases and J 7 bases; bases outside gene matches: 7. Germline assignment: CDR1 LNHDA and CDR2 SQIVND (reference sequence). CDR3 residues: CASSISPSGVEQYF. The CDR3 DNA follows: TGTGCCAGTAGTATCAGCCCTAGCGGGGTTGAGCAGTACTTC.

The J gene is TRBJ1-1, the V gene TRBV21-1. TRBV21-1 is a recognized pseudogene. This CDR3 region has 10 residues. CDR3 in amino acids: CASTAAEAFF. CDR3 bases: TGTGCCAGCACCGCCGCTGAAGCTTTCTTT.

The chain employs TRBV27 and TRBJ1-2; TRBD1 matches 9 bases. J lost 4 bases, V lost 4 bases, and 7 bases had no gene match. CDR3 length: 15 amino acids. The germline CDR1 and CDR2 sequences are MNHEY and SMNVEV (reference sequence). CDR3 loop: CASSYRDRAVYGYTF. Here the CDR3 DNA reads TGTGCCAGCAGTTACCGGGACAGGGCAGTCTATGGCTACACCTTC.

J is TRBJ1-6 and V is TRBV6-1; D unclear. The germline V and J ends were trimmed by 6 bases and 10 bases, with 13 bases remaining between them. Per germline, CDR1 MNHNS and CDR2 SASEGT. The length of the CDR3 is 13 residues. The CDR3 DNA is TGTGCCAGCAGGGACTTAACGGGATCACCCCTCCACTTT. Amino acid sequence: CASRDLTGSPLHF.

The CDR3: CASSPGHSNQPQHF. CDR3 DNA sequence: TGCGCCAGCAGCCCAGGACACAGCAATCAGCCCCAGCATTTT. This chain joins TRBV5-1 and TRBJ1-5; weak D call: TRBD1 (5 bases). CDR1 SGHRS and CDR2 YFSETQ come from the germline V gene. Deletions cut 4 bases from V and 1 base from J, with 9 bases between. CDR3 size: 14 residues. Full variable domain (missing parts from reference TRBV5-1 and TRBJ1-5): KAGVTQTPRYLIKTRGQQVTLSCSPISGHRSVSWYQQTPGQGLQFLFEYFSETQRNKGNFPGRFSGRQFSNSRSEMNVSTLELGDSALYLCASSPGHSNQPQHFGDGTRLSIL.

This clone was seen only once. The V call is TRBV6-1, the J call TRBJ2-7; TRBD2 matches at 10 bases. The CDR3 length is 15 residues. The V gene's germline CDR1 is MNHNS and CDR2 SASEGT. V trimming: 6 bases; J trimming: 1 base; junction bases outside the gene matches: 6. The CDR3: CASRPTSGVSYEQYF. CDR3 coding DNA: TGTGCCAGCAGACCCACTAGCGGGGTTTCCTACGAGCAGTACTTC.

This sequence joins TRBV18 and TRBJ1-2; D not certain. The CDR3 is made up of 13 amino acids. CDR1 and CDR2 from the germline V gene are KGHSH and LQKENI. V was pared by 6 bases and J by 7 bases, with 15 bases between. The CDR3 sequence: CASSLEDGFGYTF. The CDR3 DNA reads TGTGCCAGCTCTCTAGAGGACGGTTTTGGCTACACCTTC.

J is TRBJ1-2 and V is TRBV14; 7 positions match TRBD1. V shed 8 bases and J 5 bases; nucleotides not matched to a gene: 8. From germline, CDR1 is SGHDN and CDR2 FVKESK. The CDR3 covers 13 residues. CDR3 DNA: TGTGCCAGCCGTAAAACAGGGGTGTATGGCTACACCTTC. Residues: CASRKTGVYGYTF.

This clone showed up just a few times. V is TRBV27 and J is TRBJ1-2; D is perhaps TRBD1 (5 bases). In germline, CDR1 is MNHEY, CDR2 SMNVEV (reference sequence). V lost 2 bases to trimming and J lost 4 bases, with 11 bases between them. The CDR3 has 14 residues. CDR3 bases: TGTGCCAGCAGTTTAGGGGGACCTGGCTATGGCTACACCTTC. Its translation is CASSLGGPGYGYTF.

V usage is TRBV5-1 and J usage is TRBJ1-1, with D perhaps TRBD1 (5 bases). CDR3 size: 14 residues. Trimming left V 4 bases short and J 0 bases short, with 10 bases between. From germline, CDR1 is SGHRS and CDR2 YFSETQ. CDR3 loop: CASSPGTVNTEAFF. The CDR3 DNA is TGCGCCAGCAGCCCAGGGACGGTGAACACTGAAGCTTTCTTT.